A selection of T cell receptor beta chains follows, all from one sample in a study of blood T cell repertoires in COVID-19. The protocol was immunoSEQ multiplex PCR, while the TCRdb copy is restricted to in-frame clones and leaves out a portion. Of some 72,000 clones in the sample, approximately 80% were seen once. Material for sequencing was peripheral blood. The source of these receptors is a man in his fifties with COVID-19, enrolled during active disease. Both conserved end residues are part of each CDR3. Fields, in order: CDR3 protein, CDR3 DNA, J gene, clone size, V gene, D gene. A D gene is named only where the DNA matches it firmly. The size entry is marked missing in some rows and otherwise reads once, few, many or a size class.

CASSVTTVRDTQYF,TGTGCCAGCAGTGTTACTACCGTCCGGGATACGCAGTATTTT,TRBJ2-3,once,TRBV2,.
CASSLTTRSSYNSPLHF,TGTGCCAGCAGCCTAACCACAAGGAGCTCCTATAATTCACCCCTCCACTTT,TRBJ1-6,.,TRBV2,.
CASSKGPGDEKLFF,TGCGCCAGCAGCAAGGGCCCGGGGGATGAAAAACTGTTTTTT,TRBJ1-4,once,TRBV4-1,.
CARSLVGGINEKLFF,TGTGCCAGAAGCTTGGTGGGAGGGATTAATGAAAAACTGTTTTTT,TRBJ1-4,.,TRBV5-3,.
CASSRGGTYEQYF,TGTGCCAGCAGCCGAGGAGGCACCTACGAGCAGTACTTC,TRBJ2-7,once,TRBV6-2/TRBV6-3,.
CASSLLNGLAGSNEQFF,TGTGCCAGCAGTTTATTAAACGGCCTAGCGGGATCGAATGAGCAGTTCTTC,TRBJ2-1,.,TRBV28,TRBD2
CASSLGSGRRGLGEQYF,TGTGCCAGCAGCTTGGGGAGCGGGAGACGGGGTTTGGGGGAGCAGTACTTC,TRBJ2-7,.,TRBV5-6,TRBD2
CASSPGLGTEAFF,TGCGCCAGCAGCCCGGGGTTGGGCACTGAAGCTTTCTTT,TRBJ1-1,few,TRBV5-1,.
CASSPSDRRNSPLHF,TGTGCCAGCAGCCCCTCGGACAGAAGAAATTCACCCCTCCACTTT,TRBJ1-6,.,TRBV6-2/TRBV6-3,.
CASSPRGGSRENEQYF,TGTGCCAGCTCACCCCGGGGGGGTTCTCGGGAAAACGAGCAGTACTTC,TRBJ2-7,.,TRBV18,TRBD2
CASRGLYEQYF,TGTGCCAGCCGGGGTTTATACGAGCAGTACTTC,TRBJ2-7,.,TRBV6-5,.
CASSLFQGAVGTGELFF,TGTGCCAGCAGCTTATTCCAGGGGGCGGTAGGCACCGGGGAGCTGTTTTTT,TRBJ2-2,.,TRBV7-2,TRBD1
CASSYSMRINTEAFF,TGTGCCAGCAGTTACTCGATGAGGATTAACACTGAAGCTTTCTTT,TRBJ1-1,.,TRBV6-6,.
CASRDSRGTVQPQHF,TGTGCCAGCAGGGATAGCAGGGGAACAGTCCAGCCCCAGCATTTT,TRBJ1-5,once,TRBV2,.
CASKRPGNTEAFF,TGTGCCAGCAAGCGGCCAGGGAACACTGAAGCTTTCTTT,TRBJ1-1,once,TRBV6-5,.
CASSVDGQYYNEQFF,TGTGCCAGCAGCGTAGACGGACAATACTACAATGAGCAGTTCTTC,TRBJ2-1,.,TRBV9,.
CSVHWASGPWGDTQYF,TGCAGCGTTCATTGGGCTAGCGGTCCATGGGGGGATACGCAGTATTTT,TRBJ2-3,few,TRBV29-1,TRBD2
CASSLTGLGELFF,TGTGCCAGCAGCCTAACAGGGCTCGGGGAGCTGTTTTTT,TRBJ2-2,.,TRBV7-9,.
CASNRDRGTDTQYF,TGTGCCAGCAACAGGGACAGGGGCACAGATACGCAGTATTTT,TRBJ2-3,.,TRBV6-5,TRBD1
CASSLSAGGTDTQYF,TGTGCCAGCAGCTTGTCGGCAGGGGGGACAGATACGCAGTATTTT,TRBJ2-3,.,TRBV5-6,.
CASSPPSVRAFGELFF,TGTGCCAGCAGCCCACCCAGTGTGCGGGCATTCGGGGAGCTGTTTTTT,TRBJ2-2,.,TRBV7-2,.
CASSPPTGGRAGELFF,TGTGCCAGCTCACCACCGACAGGGGGAAGGGCCGGGGAGCTGTTTTTT,TRBJ2-2,.,TRBV18,TRBD1
CASSPLAGRAQDTQYF,TGTGCCAGTAGCCCACTAGCGGGGAGGGCCCAAGATACGCAGTATTTT,TRBJ2-3,.,TRBV19,TRBD2
CAASGGATDTQYF,TGTGCCGCCTCGGGGGGAGCCACAGATACGCAGTATTTT,TRBJ2-3,.,TRBV24-1,TRBD2
CASSADGGVSPVEQYF,TGCGCCAGCAGTGCCGACGGCGGGGTCTCCCCCGTCGAGCAGTACTTC,TRBJ2-7,.,TRBV5-1,.
CASSQGGTGTEQYF,TGTGCCAGCAGCCAAGGGGGGACAGGGACCGAGCAGTACTTC,TRBJ2-7,.,TRBV3-1/TRBV3-2,TRBD1
CASSSGTSGSYEQYF,TGTGCCAGCAGCTCCGGGACTAGCGGCTCCTACGAGCAGTACTTC,TRBJ2-7,.,TRBV5-4,TRBD2
CASSLASRQETQYF,TGCGCCAGCAGCTTGGCGTCCAGACAAGAGACCCAGTACTTC,TRBJ2-5,.,TRBV5-1,.
CASSSPGTGGTEAFF,TGCGCCAGCAGCTCACCCGGGACAGGGGGCACTGAAGCTTTCTTT,TRBJ1-1,.,TRBV5-1,TRBD1
CAWSVLRRGGYTF,TGTGCCTGGAGTGTCTTGAGGAGGGGTGGCTACACCTTC,TRBJ1-2,.,TRBV30,.
CAITSGVTTNEKLFF,TGTGCCATCACTTCAGGGGTCACAACTAATGAAAAACTGTTTTTT,TRBJ1-4,.,TRBV28,.
CASSLAGGGQYF,TGCGCCAGCAGCTTGGCGGGAGGCGGGCAGTACTTC,TRBJ2-7,few,TRBV5-1,TRBD2
CASSLPAGTSGRGTGELFF,TGCGCCAGCAGCTTGCCCGCCGGGACTAGCGGGAGGGGTACCGGGGAGCTGTTTTTT,TRBJ2-2,.,TRBV5-1,TRBD2
CAWTRGPYEQYF,TGTGCCTGGACCAGGGGGCCCTACGAGCAGTACTTC,TRBJ2-7,.,TRBV30,TRBD1
CASSGPKGRGPLSYNEQFF,TGTGCCAGCAGTGGGCCGAAGGGTAGGGGCCCTCTCTCCTACAATGAGCAGTTCTTC,TRBJ2-1,.,TRBV6-1,.
CASSPLSEGGSNQPQHF,TGTGCCAGCAGCCCGCTCTCGGAGGGAGGGAGCAATCAGCCCCAGCATTTT,TRBJ1-5,.,TRBV5-5,.
CSARDGGNTDTQYF,TGCAGCGCCCGAGACGGGGGAAACACAGATACGCAGTATTTT,TRBJ2-3,.,TRBV29-1,.
CAPMERSSGNEQFF,TGTGCCCCCATGGAGCGGTCGAGTGGGAATGAGCAGTTCTTC,TRBJ2-1,.,TRBV2,.
CASSSAFKVRGLETQYF,TGTGCCAGCAGTTCCGCCTTTAAGGTTAGGGGTTTAGAGACCCAGTACTTC,TRBJ2-5,.,TRBV28,.
CAWSATLTGMLVF,TGTGCCTGGAGTGCTACTCTGACAGGGATGCTGGTCTTC,TRBJ2-1,.,TRBV30,TRBD1
CASSLGTGRFF,TGTGCCAGCTCGCTAGGGACAGGGAGATTCTTC,TRBJ2-1,.,TRBV18,TRBD1
CASSLGQELYGYTF,TGCGCCAGCAGCTTGGGACAGGAGCTCTATGGCTACACCTTC,TRBJ1-2,.,TRBV5-1,.
CTSSQEGGGINEKLFF,TGCACCAGCAGCCAAGAGGGAGGCGGGATTAATGAAAAACTGTTTTTT,TRBJ1-4,.,TRBV1,.
CAWSLAGHTQYF,TGTGCCTGGAGCCTAGCTGGCCATACGCAGTATTTT,TRBJ2-3,.,TRBV30,.
CASSVLPLSSYNEQFF,TGTGCCAGCAGTGTCCTCCCTCTGAGCTCCTACAATGAGCAGTTCTTC,TRBJ2-1,medium-sized,TRBV25-1,.
CASSWAPSGINTGELFF,TGTGCCAGCAGCTGGGCCCCTAGCGGGATTAACACCGGGGAGCTGTTTTTT,TRBJ2-2,.,TRBV7-2,TRBD2